This TCR beta chain was obtained from a study of blood T cell repertoires in COVID-19 (dated by TCRdb to about 2020). Some background on the complete study: Collaborator samples came from the United States, Italy and Spain and covered acute and convalescent phases of COVID-19. The prospective study material was composed of cDNA or gDNA derived from T cells, B-cell-depleted T cells, or PBMCs. The dataset comprised deeply sampled blood TCRbeta repertoires from subjects exposed to, actively infected with, or recovered from COVID-19. The repertoires were made available in a free public database intended to serve as a resource for research on the immune response to SARS-CoV-2. Samples were obtained from the ongoing ImmuneRACE study (first 160 participants) and from over a thousand subjects provided by 6 global collaborators. A de-identified subject ID, COVID-19 status, age in years and sex were almost always included in the sample metadata. Where HLA class I and class II types were available, the types were taken from metadata supplied by the sample provider, not from assay-based typing. Points the paper makes about the study in general: How much clinical and demographic metadata was included differed by source and by participant, and the metadata was provided uncurated.

TCRbeta CDR3 regions were amplified from genomic DNA using the immunoSEQ Assay, a bias-controlled multiplex PCR. The original methods were these. Nucleated cell counts per sample were estimated from amplification of reference gene primers within the assay. Sequence reads were collapsed and filtered to measure the absolute abundance of every unique TCRbeta CDR3 rearrangement. For each sample, productive Simpson clonality was calculated as the square root of Simpson's diversity index over productive rearrangements. In its TCRdb copy, this immuneACCESS table keeps in-frame sequences only and misses some clones. Where compared with another copy, unresolved V genes explain less than half of these, and the others have no known cause. That table gives V, J and clone size, and the DNA gave D and trimming. This sample gives fewer than 50,000 clones in total; roughly 74% of them show up just once. The ten largest clones represent more than 55% of the sample.

Worth noting for this clone: Its recognized antigen is unknown. No quality values exist for individual bases; no much larger clone is one base distant.

Each collaborating institution followed its own protocols to collect whole blood in K2EDTA tubes. For TCRbeta analysis, collaborator samples were shipped as frozen whole blood, as isolated PBMCs, or as DNA extracted from either sample type. The germline V gene provides CDR1 SGHDN and CDR2 FVKESK. At the junction V is shortened by 3 bases and J by 6 bases; bases outside the gene matches: 6. The CDR3 spans 14 residues, from the cysteine through the phenylalanine. The CDR3 DNA has 42 bases and is translated from base 1. The material sequenced was peripheral blood. Recombination linked TRBV14 to TRBJ2-7; 9 central nucleotides agree with TRBD1. This sequence was found in a man of 80 years or more with acute or convalescent COVID-19. The nucleotide sequence reads TGTGCCAGCAGCCAGTACAGGGGGCGGCGCGAGCAGTACTTC. Its product reads: CASSQYRGRREQYF. Full variable domain (CDR3 extended with the reference TRBV14 and TRBJ2-7 proteins): EAGVTQFPSHSVIEKGQTVTLRCDPISGHDNLYWYRRVMGKEIKFLLHFVKESKQDESGMPNNRFLAERTGGTYSTLKVQPAELEDSGVYFCASSQYRGRREQYFGPGTRLTVT.